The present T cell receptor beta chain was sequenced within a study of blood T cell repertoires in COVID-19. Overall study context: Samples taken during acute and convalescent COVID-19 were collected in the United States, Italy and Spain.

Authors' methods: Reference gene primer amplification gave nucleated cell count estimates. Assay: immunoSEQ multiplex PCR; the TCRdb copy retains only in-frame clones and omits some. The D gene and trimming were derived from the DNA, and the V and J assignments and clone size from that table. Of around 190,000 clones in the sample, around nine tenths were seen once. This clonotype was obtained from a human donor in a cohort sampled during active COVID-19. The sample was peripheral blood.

CDR3 sequence (DNA): TGTGCCAGCAGTTTATTTCGGGGAATAGGCTACGAGCAGTACTTC. Residues: CASSLFRGIGYEQYF. The chain is built from TRBV27 and TRBJ2-7, with a weak D call TRBD2 (5 bases). The germline V gene encodes CDR1 MNHEY and CDR2 SMNVEV (reference sequence). The CDR3 contains 15 residues. V was shortened by 1 base and J by 3 bases, with 13 bases between the two germline ends.